A single sample gave rise to the 29 T cell receptor beta chains below, sequenced in a study of identical twins (dated by TCRdb to 2016 to 2017). The library came from 5' RACE. The data were produced on an Illumina HiSeq 2000. Using fastp at Q25 and MiXCR, TCRdb reprocessed the public reads and kept productive beta chains. Duplicate CDR3 protein sequences are folded into a single record with the most common DNA and genes. In all, the sample holds about 720,000 distinct CDR3 sequences, and approximately 18% of those were seen once. The ten largest clonotypes hold around 14% of the sample. These records were also assigned to another study, of T cells expressing NK-cell markers.

The source material was PBMCs. Receptors originate from a woman under 30 in good health.

The chain links TRBV18 to TRBJ2-4; D is perhaps TRBD1 or TRBD2 (5 bases each). The V and J ends lost 8 bases and 9 bases respectively, with 20 bases between them. CDR1 and CDR2 (germline): KGHSH, LQKENI. The CDR3 is made up of 14 amino acids. The CDR3 spells CASNPGPLNIIQYF. In DNA form, the CDR3 reads TGTGCCAGCAATCCGGGACCCCTGAATATCATTCAGTACTTC.

The chain joins TRBV12-5 to TRBJ1-1; D ambiguous. The V and J ends lost 7 bases and 0 bases respectively, with 9 bases between them. Germline values: CDR1 LGHNT, CDR2 FRNRAP. The length of the CDR3 is 13 residues. The CDR3 protein is CASDSEMNTEAFF. The DNA of the CDR3 is TGTGCTAGTGATTCCGAGATGAACACTGAAGCTTTCTTT.

V and J are TRBV7-2 and TRBJ1-4, with TRBD1 identical over 12 bases. The germline V gene encodes CDR1 SGHTA and CDR2 FQGNSA. This CDR3 contains 15 residues. Germline trimming cut 5 bases from V and 6 bases from J; bases unmatched to any gene: 4. The CDR3 loop reads CASSPRDRGHEKLFF. CDR3 coding DNA: TGTGCCAGCAGCCCCAGGGACAGGGGGCATGAAAAACTGTTTTTT.

This clonotype was counted at least ten times. The chain couples TRBV12-3 or TRBV12-4 to TRBJ1-3, with D possibly matching TRBD1 (5 bases). The length of the CDR3 is 16 residues. Trimming cost V 5 bases and J 1 base, with 15 bases left between them. The CDR3 loop is CASSPQLQGSGNTIYF. The CDR3 DNA reads as TGTGCCAGCAGTCCGCAGCTTCAGGGATCTGGAAACACCATATATTTT.

The chain links TRBV3-1 to TRBJ2-5, with D possibly TRBD2 on 6 matching bases. The CDR3 has 15 amino acids. V shed 0 bases and J shed 0 bases, with 8 bases lying between them. Germline CDR1 reads LGHDT; CDR2 reads YNNKEL (reference sequence). CDR3 DNA: TGTGCCAGCAGCCAAGATTGGGACTACCAAGAGACCCAGTACTTC. This encodes CASSQDWDYQETQYF.

This chain uses TRBV6-5 with TRBJ2-1, with TRBD2 matching 8 bases. The CDR3 consists of 16 residues. Germline CDR1 reads MNHEY; CDR2 reads SVGAGI. Unmatched junction bases numbered 9, after V lost 2 bases and J lost 6 bases. The CDR3: CASSYRGLGGFNEQFF. The CDR3 nucleotides read TGTGCCAGCAGTTACCGGGGACTAGGAGGTTTCAATGAGCAGTTCTTC.

In nucleotides, the CDR3 is TGTGCCAGCACCGTTCCCTCCGGAGGCTACACCTTC. Its protein is CASTVPSGGYTF. The chain employs TRBV12-3 or TRBV12-4 and TRBJ1-2; D not resolved. CDR3 length equals 12 residues. Deletions cut 7 bases from V and 8 bases from J, with 14 bases between.

The chain carries TRBV9 and TRBJ2-7; 7 bases align to TRBD2. The V gene end was trimmed by 3 bases and the J gene end by 1 base; junction bases not matched to a gene: 4. This CDR3 comprises 14 residues. Germline-derived CDR1 and CDR2 are SGDLS and YYNGEE. CDR3 in amino acids: CASSALSGSYEQYF. In DNA, the CDR3 is TGTGCCAGCAGCGCCCTTAGCGGGTCCTACGAGCAGTACTTC.

This clonotype was counted ten times or more. The V and J genes are TRBV5-1 and TRBJ2-7; 10 bases match TRBD1. This CDR3 region has 14 residues. Germline trimming cut 1 base from V and 7 bases from J; bases unmatched to any gene: 5. Germline V gene sequence: CDR1 SGHRS, CDR2 YFSETQ. CDR3 DNA sequence: TGCGCCAGCAGCTTGCGACAGGGGGCGGGAGAGCAGTACTTC. This codes for CASSLRQGAGEQYF.

The chain couples TRBV5-6 to TRBJ1-5; D is uncertain. The CDR3 is 15 amino acids. Germline-derived CDR1 and CDR2 are SGHDT and YYEEEE. Trimming stripped 3 bases from V and 0 bases from J, with 10 bases between. The chain's CDR3 is CASSSEGYSNQPQHF. The CDR3 bases are TGTGCCAGCAGCTCCGAGGGATATAGCAATCAGCCCCAGCATTTT.

This chain joins TRBV20-1 and TRBJ2-1; 8 bases align to TRBD2. V lost 6 bases to trimming and J lost 9 bases; unmatched junction nucleotides: 7. Germline V lookup: CDR1 DFQATT, CDR2 SNEGSKA (reference sequence). This CDR3 comprises 12 residues. The CDR3 sequence is CSAKAGAGEQFF. CDR3 in DNA: TGCAGTGCAAAAGCGGGGGCGGGTGAGCAGTTCTTC.

This clonotype showed up just a few times. J is TRBJ2-3 and V is TRBV5-1; 10 bases are a match to TRBD2. V shed 2 bases and J 5 bases; nucleotides not matched to a gene: 5. This CDR3 is built from 15 residues. Germline values: CDR1 SGHRS, CDR2 YFSETQ. The CDR3, as DNA: TGCGCCAGCAGCTTAGCGGGAGGGGAAGAAGATACGCAGTATTTT. This gives the protein CASSLAGGEEDTQYF. Using reference TRBV5-1 and TRBJ2-3 for the parts outside the CDR3, the full variable domain is KAGVTQTPRYLIKTRGQQVTLSCSPISGHRSVSWYQQTPGQGLQFLFEYFSETQRNKGNFPGRFSGRQFSNSRSEMNVSTLELGDSALYLCASSLAGGEEDTQYFGPGTRLTVL.

This clonotype was counted between two and nine times. DNA for the CDR3: TGCAGTGCTAGCGACAGAACTAACTATGGCTACACCTTC. This encodes CSASDRTNYGYTF. This chain uses TRBV20-1 with TRBJ1-2; possible D gene TRBD1, 5 bases. The CDR3 loop spans 13 amino acids. From germline, CDR1 is DFQATT and CDR2 SNEGSKA (reference sequence). The V gene lost 3 bases and the J gene lost 0 bases, with 8 bases spanning the gap.

The chain uses TRBV12-3 or TRBV12-4 and TRBJ1-2, with D possibly matching TRBD1 (5 bases). There are 15 residues in the CDR3. V was cut by 1 base and J by 4 bases, with 13 bases left in between. CDR3 amino acids: CASSLGGGGAYGYTF. In DNA form, the CDR3 reads TGTGCCAGCAGTTTAGGTGGTGGCGGGGCCTATGGCTACACCTTC.

The chain joins TRBV7-2 to TRBJ2-7; TRBD2 matches 10 bases. V shed 4 bases and J 3 bases; nucleotides not matched to a gene: 6. Germline V gives CDR1 SGHTA, CDR2 FQGNSA. The CDR3 totals 15 residues. The CDR3 reads CASSYRTSGNYEQYF. DNA of the CDR3: TGTGCCAGCAGCTACAGGACTAGCGGAAACTACGAGCAGTACTTC.

The chain combines TRBV19 with TRBJ2-7; tentative D call: TRBD1 (6 bases). V was trimmed by 7 bases and J by 0 bases, leaving 16 bases between them. Per the germline V gene, CDR1 is LNHDA and CDR2 is SQIVND (reference sequence). The CDR3 is made up of 15 amino acids. CDR3 bases: TGTGCCAGTACCCCCTCTTCGGACAGCTCCTACGAGCAGTACTTC. Translated: CASTPSSDSSYEQYF.

This clonotype was detected only a few times. The chain links TRBV7-2 to TRBJ1-2, with D unresolved. The V end was cut by 1 base, the J end by 7 bases, with 13 bases between. The CDR3 is 14 amino acids. CDR1 is SGHTA and CDR2 is FQGNSA in the germline V gene. CDR3 amino acids: CASSLGSGIGGYTF. The CDR3 nucleotides are TGTGCCAGCAGCTTAGGGTCAGGAATTGGTGGCTACACCTTC.

The chain has TRBV12-3 or TRBV12-4 and TRBJ2-3; 7 bases map to TRBD2. Trimming at V came to 6 bases and at J to 2 bases, leaving 8 bases not matched to a gene. There are 15 residues in the CDR3. The CDR3 nucleotides are TGTGCCAGCAGCACTAGCGCGAACCCCACAGATACGCAGTATTTT. As protein: CASSTSANPTDTQYF.

The chain employs TRBV6-5 and TRBJ1-3; D unresolved. In germline, CDR1 is MNHEY, CDR2 SVGAGI. The CDR3 extends over 13 amino acids. V was clipped by 2 bases and J by 4 bases, with 6 bases between them. CDR3 sequence reads: CASSYDTGNTIYF. CDR3 sequence (DNA): TGTGCCAGCAGTTACGATACGGGAAACACCATATATTTT.

The table lists this clonotype with many counts. V usage is TRBV6-1 and J usage is TRBJ1-1; D remains unclear. Trimming removed 6 bases at V and 5 bases at J, with 16 bases between. The CDR3 length is 14 residues. Germline loops: CDR1 MNHNS, CDR2 SASEGT. CDR3 sequence (DNA): TGTGCCAGCAGCCCCCCCGGAGCGCCAACTGAAGCTTTCTTT. Protein sequence: CASSPPGAPTEAFF.

This clonotype was seen ten or more times. The rearrangement uses TRBV20-1 and TRBJ2-5; 7 bases map to TRBD1. The germline CDR1 and CDR2 sequences are DFQATT and SNEGSKA (reference sequence). V trimming: 4 bases; J trimming: 6 bases; junction bases outside the gene matches: 5. The CDR3 loop spans 12 amino acids. The CDR3 is CSATDRVQTQYF. The CDR3 DNA is TGCAGTGCTACCGACAGGGTCCAGACCCAGTACTTC.

The chain is built from TRBV2 and TRBJ2-5; D is perhaps TRBD1 or TRBD2 (6 bases each). This CDR3 is 14 amino acids long. V was shortened by 0 bases and J by 4 bases, with 9 bases between the two germline ends. The germline V gene encodes CDR1 SNHLY and CDR2 FYNNEI. Here the CDR3 DNA reads TGTGCCAGCAGTGAAGCGGGGGGCTCAGAGACCCAGTACTTC. Its translation is CASSEAGGSETQYF.

The chain links TRBV5-1 to TRBJ1-4; D is undetermined. Between the trimmed V and J ends, which lost 0 bases and 8 bases, there was a span of 14 bases. This CDR3 is built from 15 residues. Germline loops: CDR1 SGHRS, CDR2 YFSETQ. CDR3 loop: CASSLGPLGPEKLFF. For the CDR3, the DNA is TGCGCCAGCAGCTTGGGCCCCCTCGGTCCCGAAAAACTGTTTTTT.

This clonotype showed up many times. This chain uses TRBV12-3 or TRBV12-4 with TRBJ2-3; no firm D call. CDR3 length equals 15 residues. V gave up 1 base and J gave up 7 bases, with 15 bases separating them. CDR3 coding DNA: TGTGCCAGCAGTTTAGGATCGACGGTTCAGTATACGCAGTATTTT. The encoded protein is CASSLGSTVQYTQYF.

This rearrangement joins TRBV20-1 to TRBJ1-1; D is perhaps TRBD1 (6 bases). Trimming left V 0 bases short and J 6 bases short, with 20 bases between. The CDR3 is made up of 16 amino acids. Germline CDR1 reads DFQATT; CDR2 reads SNEGSKA (reference sequence). Here the CDR3 DNA reads TGCAGTGCTAGAGATCAAAAGGGAGGGGGAATGTCTGAAGCTTTCTTT. Translation gives CSARDQKGGGMSEAFF.

With regard to this clonotype: As the CDR3 is not closed by the conserved phenylalanine or tryptophan, this likely results from a read error. The limits of the CDR3 on the DNA are not certain, so only TCRdb's listed CDR3 is given. The CDR3 loop is CASSLKTPGQGTPLLN. The chain combines TRBV27 with TRBJ2-1; the DNA was not compared with TRBD1, the D call given in the table. The germline V gene has CDR1 MNHEY and CDR2 SMNVEV (reference sequence). The CDR3 numbers 16 amino acids, ends counted.

This rearrangement joins TRBV7-9 to TRBJ1-2, with no clear D. Germline V CDR1 and CDR2: SEHNR, FQNEAQ (reference sequence). Trimming shortened V by 1 base and J by 4 bases, and 13 bases separated the two germline ends. The CDR3 loop spans 15 amino acids. CDR3 sequence reads: CASSLVTGEFYGYTF. CDR3 nucleotides: TGTGCCAGCAGCTTAGTTACGGGAGAGTTCTATGGCTACACCTTC.

This clonotype was found many times. The V call is TRBV12-3 or TRBV12-4, the J call TRBJ2-5, with D perhaps matching TRBD1 (5 bases). The V end lost 5 bases, the J end lost 3 bases, and 13 bases lay between the germline ends. CDR3 length: 14 amino acids. The CDR3 reads CASSNRPPKETQYF. CDR3 bases: TGTGCCAGCAGTAACAGGCCTCCGAAAGAGACCCAGTACTTC.

There are a few counts of this clonotype. The rearrangement joins TRBV5-1 to TRBJ1-6; TRBD1 agrees at 8 bases. The CDR3 has 15 amino acids. After removal of 7 bases from V and 7 bases from J, the junction contained 10 bases not matched to a gene. Germline CDR1 reads SGHRS; CDR2 reads YFSETQ. CDR3 in DNA: TGCGCCAGCGCAAAGGCCAGGGGGCACAATTCACCCCTCCACTTT. It translates to CASAKARGHNSPLHF. Looking up the rest from reference TRBV5-1 and TRBJ1-6 gives the full variable domain: KAGVTQTPRYLIKTRGQQVTLSCSPISGHRSVSWYQQTPGQGLQFLFEYFSETQRNKGNFPGRFSGRQFSNSRSEMNVSTLELGDSALYLCASAKARGHNSPLHFGNGTRLTVT.